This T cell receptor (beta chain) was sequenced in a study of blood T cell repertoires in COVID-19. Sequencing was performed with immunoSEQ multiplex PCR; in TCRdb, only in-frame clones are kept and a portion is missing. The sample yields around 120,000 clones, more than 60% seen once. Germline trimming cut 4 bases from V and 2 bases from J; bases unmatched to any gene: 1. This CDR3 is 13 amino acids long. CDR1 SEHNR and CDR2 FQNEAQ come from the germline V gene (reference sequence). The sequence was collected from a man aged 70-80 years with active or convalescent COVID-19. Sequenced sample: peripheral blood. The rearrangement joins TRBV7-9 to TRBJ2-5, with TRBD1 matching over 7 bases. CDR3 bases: TGTGCCAGCAGCTGGGACAGTCAAGAGACCCAGTACTTC. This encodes CASSWDSQETQYF.